The present entry profiles one T cell receptor beta chain with its context. Its antigen is still unknown. Mismatch with germline at one junction end may stem from a read error. There are 16 residues in the CDR3. Germline V gene sequence: CDR1 MNHEY, CDR2 SVGAGI. The entry originates in a study of tumor-infiltrating lymphocytes in primary liver carcinoma. Study overall: The study obtained roughly 3.65 to 7.5 million productive TCRbeta reads per sample, similar across tissue types.

Co-extraction yielded RNA and DNA from around 20-30 mg of unsorted bulk tissue. Surgical resection treated primary liver carcinoma in the patients. Study-level results: The overlap of tumor-adjacent and tumor-blood pairs was smaller than that of tumor region pairs. Blood had a significantly lower top-250-clone fraction than tumors did (p = 0.039).

A constant-region primer served to make TCR beta cDNA from roughly 540 ng total RNA. Slightly modified ARM-PCR with three nested multiplex PCR rounds yielded TCR beta libraries. With TRBV1-TRBV30 forward primers and a C-beta reverse primer, the first two PCR rounds were run for about 10 cycles each. TCRdb reprocessed the multiplex PCR reads with MiXCR, giving one entry per CDR3 protein. The sample consists of roughly 100,000 distinct CDR3 sequences, approximately 80% of them appearing once. This chain connects TRBV6-5 to TRBJ2-1, with a tentative D call TRBD2 (5 bases). Sequencing was performed on liver tumor tissue from sampling region 3. Subset of the sample: tumor region T3, left-lateral pole. The sequence was obtained from a man between 40 and 49 years old with primary liver carcinoma and hepatitis B virus infection. CDR3 residues: CVSSYSGAGVRNEQFF. In DNA form, the CDR3 reads TGTGTCAGCAGTTACTCTGGTGCGGGCGTGCGGAATGAGCAGTTCTTC.